These 19 T cell receptor beta chains came from one sample sequenced in a study of T cells in Graves' hyperthyroidism and ophthalmopathy. RNA transcripts were the template for amplifying TCR beta CDR3 regions. The TCR CDR3 was amplified in a first-round RT-PCR using the HTBI primer set. TCRdb fed the multiplex PCR reads into MiXCR, producing one record per CDR3 protein. Of roughly 93,000 distinct CDR3 sequences in the sample, roughly 39% are singletons; the top ten hold roughly a tenth. The specimen was peripheral blood or thyroid tissue (not recorded which). The receptor source for this set is a young woman with Graves' hyperthyroidism.

This clonotype was detected ten times or more. The chain combines TRBV11-2 with TRBJ2-7; D may correspond to TRBD1 or TRBD2 (6 bases each). CDR1 and CDR2 from the germline V gene are SGHAT and FQNNGV. The germline V and J ends were trimmed by 5 bases and 7 bases, with 12 bases remaining between them. The CDR3 contains 12 residues. CDR3: CASSPQGGEQYF. Written as DNA, the CDR3 is TGTGCCAGCAGCCCACAGGGAGGAGAGCAGTACTTC.

The sample holds many counts of this clonotype. The genes are TRBV10-3 and TRBJ1-5, with TRBD1 matching 9 bases. V was clipped by 10 bases and J by 2 bases; unmatched bases: 6. The CDR3 is 14 amino acids. Germline V lookup: CDR1 ENHRY, CDR2 SYGVKD. In DNA, the CDR3 is TGTGCCACCCGGACAGGGGAGGGCAATCAGCCCCAGCATTTT. This encodes CATRTGEGNQPQHF.

This clonotype appeared many times. This chain joins TRBV12-3 or TRBV12-4 and TRBJ2-7, with D tentatively TRBD2 (5 bases). With 7 bases removed from V and 2 bases from J, the gap between germline ends came to 18 bases. The length of the CDR3 is 15 residues. The CDR3 sequence: CASKEGGSAPYEQYF. Here the CDR3 DNA reads TGTGCCAGCAAAGAGGGCGGGTCTGCCCCCTACGAGCAGTACTTC.

This clonotype came up many times. The chain employs TRBV7-2 and TRBJ2-3, with 7 bases lining up with TRBD2. Germline CDR1 is SGHTA and CDR2 is FQGNSA. CDR3 length: 14 residues. The V and J ends lost 4 bases and 3 bases, in that order; junction bases with no gene match: 4. The chain's CDR3 is CASSSTSWTDTQYF. Here the CDR3 DNA reads TGTGCCAGCAGCTCGACTAGCTGGACAGATACGCAGTATTTT. The whole variable domain, filled in from reference TRBV7-2 and TRBJ2-3, reads GAGVSQSPSNKVTEKGKDVELRCDPISGHTALYWYRQSLGQGLEFLIYFQGNSAPDKSGLPSDRFSAERTGGSVSTLTIQRTQQEDSAVYLCASSSTSWTDTQYFGPGTRLTVL.

The V gene is TRBV15, the J gene TRBJ2-5, with 11 nucleotides matching TRBD1. V lost 3 bases, J lost 2 bases, and 2 bases stayed unmatched. The CDR3 consists of 15 residues. The germline CDR1 and CDR2 sequences are LNHNV and YYDKDF (reference sequence). CDR3 nucleotide sequence: TGTGCCACCAGCAGTCGGGACAGGGGGCAAGAGACCCAGTACTTC. This sequence encodes CATSSRDRGQETQYF.

The chain combines TRBV20-1 with TRBJ2-5, with 10 bases matching TRBD1. CDR1 and CDR2 from the germline V gene are DFQATT and SNEGSKA (reference sequence). J lost 5 bases, V lost 7 bases, and 13 bases had no gene match. The CDR3 totals 15 residues. Here the CDR3 reads CSVRKATGGVETQYF. The CDR3 DNA reads TGCAGTGTTCGAAAGGCGACAGGGGGCGTGGAGACCCAGTACTTC.

This chain connects TRBV2 to TRBJ1-2; TRBD1 agrees at 7 bases. J lost 7 bases, V lost 5 bases, and 7 bases had no gene match. The CDR3 covers 13 residues. Germline-derived CDR1 and CDR2 are SNHLY and FYNNEI. In nucleotides, the CDR3 is TGTGCCAGCAGTCAAGACAGGGACGGTGGCTACACCTTC. It is translated as CASSQDRDGGYTF.

There are a few counts of this clonotype. The chain joins TRBV4-2 to TRBJ2-3; 12 bases fit TRBD1. The V and J ends lost 3 bases and 5 bases, in that order; junction bases with no gene match: 6. CDR1 and CDR2 from the germline V gene are LGHNA and YNFKEQ. The CDR3 runs to 16 residues. The CDR3, as DNA: TGTGCCAGCAGCCATGGGGACAGGGGGCGGCAAGATACGCAGTATTTT. Its protein is CASSHGDRGRQDTQYF.

The gene calls are TRBV5-1 and TRBJ2-5; 8 nucleotides align to TRBD2. The tail of the sequence fits TRBJ2-7 better, so the J call may be wrong. CDR3 length: 15 residues. Germline CDR1 reads SGHRS; CDR2 reads YFSETQ. The CDR3 DNA reads as TGCGCCAGCAGCCAAAGAGCGGGAGCCTTCCGCGAGCAGTACTTC. As protein: CASSQRAGAFREQYF.

This clonotype was counted ten times or more. The chain carries TRBV12-3 or TRBV12-4 and TRBJ1-5; 10 bases fit TRBD1. J gave up 6 bases and V 6 bases, and 11 bases lay outside the gene matches. The CDR3 totals 16 residues. Written as DNA, the CDR3 is TGTGCCAGCAGCCACGGGACAGGGGAGTTTGGTCAGCCCCAGCATTTT. Its protein is CASSHGTGEFGQPQHF.

The V gene is TRBV28, the J gene TRBJ2-3; TRBD1 is a possible D gene (5 bases). CDR1 and CDR2 from the germline V gene are MDHEN and SYDVKM. V lost 3 bases and J lost 4, with 11 bases in between. The CDR3 is 14 residues long. Written as DNA, the CDR3 is TGTGCCAGCAGTTTTGTTCAGGGCCCAGATACGCAGTATTTT. Protein: CASSFVQGPDTQYF.

The J gene is TRBJ1-4, the V gene TRBV7-9; a possible D gene is TRBD1 (5 bases). Germline V CDR1 and CDR2: SEHNR, FQNEAQ (reference sequence). The ends were cut back, 1 base at V and 8 bases at J, with 14 bases in the middle. The CDR3 consists of 15 residues. The CDR3 coding sequence is TGTGCCAGCAGCTTAGGGGAGGGGATTGGGGAAAAACTGTTTTTT. Protein: CASSLGEGIGEKLFF.

This clonotype was counted a single time. V gene TRBV2 combines with J gene TRBJ1-2; tentatively, D is TRBD1 (5 bases). This CDR3 has 15 residues. Germline lookup yields CDR1 SNHLY and CDR2 FYNNEI. Between the trimmed V and J ends, which lost 6 bases and 0 bases, there was a span of 14 bases. CDR3 nucleotide sequence: TGTGCCAGCAGCCGAGGGGCCGGGGCTAACTATGGCTACACCTTC. It translates to CASSRGAGANYGYTF.

This rearrangement joins TRBV10-3 to TRBJ1-2; D uncertain. This CDR3 is built from 8 residues. Germline assignment: CDR1 ENHRY and CDR2 SYGVKD. The DNA of the CDR3 is TGTGCTCGGTATGGCTACACCTTC. Translation gives CARYGYTF.

This clonotype was observed a few times. The genes are TRBV7-8 and TRBJ2-5, with D hard to call. The CDR3 runs 11 residues. Deletions cut 3 bases from V and 5 bases from J, with 4 bases between. Germline V CDR1 and CDR2: SGHVS, FQNEAQ. CDR3 sequence (DNA): TGTGCCAGCAGCTTTTCCGAGACCCAGTACTTC. The encoded protein is CASSFSETQYF.

The rearrangement joins TRBV20-1 to TRBJ2-7; D is uncertain. The CDR3 consists of 15 residues. CDR1 DFQATT and CDR2 SNEGSKA come from the germline V gene (reference sequence). V shed 1 base and J shed 3 bases, with 16 bases lying between them. Here the CDR3 reads CSARVRQAADYEQYF. Here the CDR3 DNA reads TGCAGTGCTAGAGTCCGGCAGGCGGCGGACTACGAGCAGTACTTC.

This clonotype was recorded once. CDR3 loop: CASSTQGELFF. CDR3 nucleotide sequence: TGTGCCAGCAGCACCCAGGGGGAGCTGTTTTTT. The J gene is TRBJ2-2, the V gene TRBV7-9; D unclear. This CDR3 contains 11 residues. Germline-derived CDR1 and CDR2 are SEHNR and FQNEAQ (reference sequence). The V end was cut by 5 bases, the J end by 8 bases, with 6 bases between. Full variable domain (remainder filled in from reference TRBV7-9 and TRBJ2-2): DTGVSQNPRHKITKRGQNVTFRCDPISEHNRLYWYRQTLGQGPEFLTYFQNEAQLEKSRLLSDRFSAERPKGSFSTLEIQRTEQGDSAMYLCASSTQGELFFGEGSRLTVL.

The chain links TRBV27 to TRBJ2-7; D might be TRBD1 (6 bases). CDR3 size: 14 residues. V lost 5 bases and J 2 bases, leaving 13 bases between the germline ends. Germline V gene lookup returns CDR1 MNHEY and CDR2 SMNVEV (reference sequence). The CDR3 nucleotides read TGTGCCAGCAGTATTCGAGACAGGACCTACGAGCAGTACTTC. The encoded protein is CASSIRDRTYEQYF.

The chain recombines TRBV7-9 with TRBJ2-7; D perhaps matches TRBD1 (5 bases). The CDR3 covers 11 residues. Germline CDR1 is SEHNR and CDR2 is FQNEAQ (reference sequence). With 5 bases removed from V and 5 bases from J, the gap between germline ends came to 7 bases. The DNA of the CDR3 is TGTGCCAGCAGCGTACAGGACGAGCAGTACTTC. Protein: CASSVQDEQYF.